This TCR beta chain was sequenced for a study of OX40 agonist ivuxolimab in advanced cancers. Study background: Ivuxolimab is an agonistic anti-OX40 (CD134) antibody, and patients were treated with it.

Libraries were prepared by immunoSEQ multiplex PCR; TCRdb keeps only in-frame clonotypes and omits some of them. Among roughly 45,000 clones, 75% to 90% were seen once, and the ten largest hold approximately 16%. Study findings and constraints: Averaged across samples, CD8+ T cells carried more expanded clones than CD4+ did. Researchers did not determine the expanded peripheral T cells' antigen specificity.

Blood sampling took place at baseline, cycle 4 day 1, and cycle 7 day 1. V was clipped by 8 bases and J by 4 bases; unmatched bases: 9. Germline CDR1 is SEHNR and CDR2 is FQNEAQ (reference sequence). This CDR3 contains 14 residues. On this clone: Its antigen is still unknown.

This TCR was sampled from an adult with an advanced solid tumor such as melanoma, head and neck, liver or kidney cancer. The rearrangement joins TRBV7-9 to TRBJ2-7; 9 nucleotides agree with TRBD2. The sample was CD4+ or CD8+ T cells sorted from blood, taken in a trial of the OX40 agonist ivuxolimab. CDR3 DNA: TGTGCCAGCGGGCGGGGGGGAGCTGGGTACGAGCAGTACTTC. It specifies CASGRGGAGYEQYF.